The sample holds many counts of the clone carrying this TCR beta chain. No antigen is known for it. This sample is part of a study of breast tumors, draining lymph nodes, adjacent tissues. Study-wide points: Tumor and nontumor repertoires were significantly more similar in luminal-like than in basal-like breast cancer. Most tumor T cells seemingly derive from lymph node, then expand in tumor. The lymph node origin of tumor T cells was framed as consistent with a hypothesis, not demonstrated. Tumors had less TCR diversity than lymph nodes, more than nontumor tissue.

Via MiXCR, TCRdb re-called the multiplex PCR reads, giving one row per CDR3 protein. Of nearly 110,000 distinct CDR3 sequences listed, 30% are singletons. Samples came from axillary lymph nodes draining the breast cancer. This clonotype was sampled from a female donor with breast cancer. Some clones in this sample may be carry-over from other donors' samples. The material sequenced was axillary lymph node tissue.

The CDR3 DNA reads as TGTGCCACCAAGGGACAGGACACTGAAGCTTTCTTT. Translation: CATKGQDTEAFF. This chain links TRBV2 with TRBJ1-1; 8 bases line up with TRBD1. This CDR3 region has 12 residues. J gave up 3 bases and V 10 bases, and 4 bases lay outside the gene matches. In germline, CDR1 is SNHLY, CDR2 FYNNEI. The whole variable domain, filled in from reference TRBV2 and TRBJ1-1, reads EPEVTQTPSHQVTQMGQEVILRCVPISNHLYFYWYRQILGQKVEFLVSFYNNEISEKSEIFDDQFSVERPDGSNFTLKIRSTKLEDSAMYFCATKGQDTEAFFGQGTRLTVV.